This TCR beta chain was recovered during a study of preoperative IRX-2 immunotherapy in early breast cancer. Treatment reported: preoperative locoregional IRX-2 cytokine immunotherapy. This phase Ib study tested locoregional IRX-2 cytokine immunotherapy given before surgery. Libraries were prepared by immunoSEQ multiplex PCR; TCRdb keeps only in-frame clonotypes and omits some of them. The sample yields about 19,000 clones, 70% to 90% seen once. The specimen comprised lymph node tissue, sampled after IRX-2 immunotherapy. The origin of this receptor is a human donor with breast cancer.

DNA of the CDR3: TGTGCCAGCAGTTACGGACAGCGGGGGCTGGACTACACCTTC. It codes for CASSYGQRGLDYTF. The chain links TRBV6-8 to TRBJ1-2; D may be TRBD1 (6 bases). The CDR3 length is 14 residues. Germline loops: CDR1 MNHGY, CDR2 SAAAGT. The V end lost 2 bases, the J end lost 10 bases, and 17 bases lay between the germline ends.